This T cell receptor (beta chain) came from a study of PD-L1 blockade in urothelial cancer. Study information: Male patients with bladder-origin urothelial cancer numbered twenty-five of 29.

Overall study findings and caveats: Tumor-associated TCR clones expanded more in blood at 3 weeks in patients with durable benefit.

The investigators introduced synthetic TCR analog templates into each PCR as spikes. Using immunoSEQ multiplex PCR, the repertoire was profiled, and TCRdb retains in-frame clones only, with some absent. This sample has 85,000 to 100,000 clones, with around 86% found just once. This CDR3 spans 14 amino acids. The trim removed 6 bases at V and 10 bases at J, leaving 12 bases unmatched. Germline CDR1 is MDHEN and CDR2 is SYDVKM. This clone appeared a few times. Its antigen is still unknown. This sample's time point: pretreatment peripheral blood. The sequencing used PBMCs, collected around atezolizumab (anti-PD-L1) treatment. The receptor comes from a man aged 55-75 years with urothelial cancer. This chain uses TRBV28 with TRBJ1-5; TRBD1 matches at 7 bases. This CDR3 is CASRRGQVQIPQHF. The CDR3 DNA sequence: TGTGCCAGCAGACGCGGACAGGTTCAGATTCCCCAGCATTTT.